What follows is one TCR beta chain and its context. The sample comes from a study of blood T cell repertoires in COVID-19. Study details: COVID-19 samples, acute and convalescent, were from the United States, Italy and Spain.

This CDR3 has 15 residues. Germline lookup yields CDR1 LNHDA and CDR2 SQIVND (reference sequence). Trimming cost V 4 bases and J 3 bases; bases outside gene matches: 6. Profiling relied on immunoSEQ multiplex PCR, and the TCRdb table lists in-frame clones only, not all of them. Here the sample spans about 65,000 clones, approximately 93% being singletons. The clonotype originates from a man between 70 and 80 years old with active COVID-19. Source material: peripheral blood. The chain couples TRBV19 to TRBJ2-4; 7 nucleotides match TRBD1. CDR3 nucleotide sequence: TGTGCCAGTAGTACGACAGGGTATGGCAAAAACATTCAGTACTTC. Translated, it gives CASSTTGYGKNIQYF.